This T cell receptor beta chain was captured in a study of cytomegalovirus exposure and HLA in healthy donors. The primer mix had 60 Vbeta and 13 Jbeta primers. The protocol was immunoSEQ multiplex PCR, while the TCRdb copy is restricted to in-frame clones and leaves out a portion. The sample includes 65,000 to 90,000 clones, about two thirds of them seen just once. Comments on this clone: Its antigen is still unknown.

General observations from the study: An analysis done earlier found most TCR beta V segments productive about 87% or about 30% of the time. Researchers reported from a later analysis that most CMV-associated TCR beta chains appeared HLA-restricted. The authors confirmed in vitro that three CMV-associated chains were specific for CMV antigens. Reports indicate that TCR beta sequences accurately predicted the HLA-A and HLA-B alleles of most subjects.

This CDR3 is built from 13 residues. Per germline, CDR1 MGHDK and CDR2 SYGVNS. Trimming stripped 8 bases from V and 4 bases from J, with 15 bases between. Sequenced material: PBMCs. This TCR was sampled from a middle-aged woman in good health and CMV-seropositive. This rearrangement joins TRBV25-1 to TRBJ2-7; D might be TRBD2 (6 bases). The CDR3 here is CASPEGRRYEQYF. The CDR3 coding sequence is TGTGCCAGCCCGGAGGGACGTCGGTACGAGCAGTACTTC.